This T cell receptor beta chain derives from a study of shared clonotypes between healthy human individuals (dated by TCRdb to 2018 to 2020). About the investigation overall: A few men and a couple of women, aged 18 to 49 years, made up the cohort. For each donor, CD4 naive and CD4 memory were each given three plates, CD8 naive was given two plates, and CD8 memory was given one plate. Blood TCR repertoires of a handful of healthy adults were deeply sequenced to estimate repertoire size and the extent of clonotype sharing between individuals. Different laboratories and diverse techniques were used to prepare libraries and sequence TCR repertoires, to increase sequencing depth and limit assay-specific biases. Each donor's leukapheresis produced roughly between roughly 0.85 and 9.5 billion PBMCs.

Results the study describes overall, beyond this receptor: Higher generation probabilities were observed for clonotypes shared by all four sorted-subset donors than for non-shared clonotypes. Sampling was restricted to blood, and TCR repertoires in tissues likely differ from the TCR repertoires found in blood. Even with the large sequencing depth, rarefaction of the sorted-subset datasets indicated that sequencing was incomplete. Pairwise subsampling indicated that sequencing depth was expected to affect the degree of clonotype sharing among donors. When several donors were compared, the shared fraction of clonotypes was about 5.5% for naive CD4, around 4% for naive CD8, 2% to 2.5% for memory CD4, and 0.35% to 0.4% for memory CD8. Naive subsets generally had larger estimated clonotype richness than memory subsets. Because the study included a small number of donors, the genetic and exposure-history diversity represented was limited.

There are 17 amino acids in the CDR3, from cysteine to phenylalanine inclusive. The only DNA kept is the CDR3, 51 bases in frame from the first base. At the junction V is shortened by 5 bases and J by 5 bases; bases outside the gene matches: 10. From a lookup of the germline V gene, CDR1 and CDR2 are SGHTA and FQGNSA. Using the deep immunoSEQ assay, multiplex PCR amplified TCR CDR3 regions from genomic DNA. Extracted genomic DNA from each cell subset was spread evenly across all wells of several immunoSEQ 96-well plates, with each plate serving as a replicate. For sorted subsets, 200 to 250 ng genomic DNA, equal to 30,000 to 35,000 T cell genomes, was loaded into each replicate PCR. Purified libraries were measured with a Qubit 3.0 fluorometer, size-checked on a Bioanalyzer 2100, and measured again with the KAPA Library Quantification kit. Each immunoSEQ 96-well plate was sequenced on its own single-read 150-cycle Illumina NextSeq 550 flow cell. As for how the authors treated the data: Because the immunoSEQ output held only junctional sequences and lacked quality scores, the filtering could not match the filtering applied to full-length reads. Sequences were annotated with PyIR, a Python wrapper for IgBLAST v1.9, using IMGT germline references to assign V/J genes and CDR3. Any read was removed if the V/J assignment was weak (E-value above 1e-6), the CDR3 was missing, or the read contained stop codons, out-of-frame junctions, or ambiguous translated residues. V3J clonotypes were defined by identical inferred V gene, J gene, and CDR3 amino acid sequence. Percentage overlap between repertoires was computed as shared unique clonotypes divided by the size of the smaller repertoire. Three approaches were used to assess repertoire richness: RTK rarefaction, the Chao1 estimator, and Recon v2.1 estimates of unobserved clonotypes. Generation probabilities were computed with OLGA for all TCRbeta clonotypes obtained by the gDNA method from a few donors. The immuneACCESS repertoire file appears here via TCRdb, limited to in-frame rearrangements. These files lack a portion of the clones; in checked studies, under half of the deficit traces to unresolved V genes, and the cause of the others is not known. Clone size and V and J calls were adopted from that table, with D and trimming inferred from the DNA. This sample has some 2 million clones in its table, and roughly 94% of those were observed once. The biggest ten clones account for about 1.1% of the sample.

CD8 naive samples were obtained by positive selection for CCR7 among CD45RO-negative cells, yielding a CD45RA+CCR7+ population from which TemRA cells were excluded. Healthy HIV-negative adults with no recently reported acute infections or vaccinations were included as donors. Only Caucasian adults living in Nashville, Tennessee, USA were represented among the donors. Blood was collected by leukapheresis, and PBMCs were isolated by Ficoll-Histopaque density gradient centrifugation and then cryopreserved in liquid nitrogen vapor phase. Purity and quantity of every magnetically sorted T cell population were checked by analytical flow cytometry. Each sorted fraction had its genomic DNA isolated and then quantified by UV absorbance on a Nanodrop 2000c. In regard to this clone: Its specific antigen is unknown. Per-base qualities were not stored, and no clone one base away is much larger.

Recombination joined TRBV7-2 with TRBJ2-1; 12 bases in between match TRBD2. Sequenced material: naive CD8+ T cells sorted from blood. The sample's cell subset or site label is to be understood as: CD45RA+CCR7+. The source is a man aged 18 to 35 in good health. The bases read TGTGCCAGCAGCCCCACCCCCGGACTAGCGGGACACAATGAGCAGTTCTTC. This translates into CASSPTPGLAGHNEQFF.